This T cell receptor beta chain appears in the sequencing data of a study of blood T cells in healthy people across ages. The second PCR ran about 6 to 11 cycles with a sample-barcoded 5' primer and J-beta primers. A 12-random-nucleotide template-switch adaptor tagged each cDNA molecule. In TCRdb, the 5' RACE reads were re-called with MiXCR into one record per CDR3 protein. The sample records 850,000 to 1,300,000 distinct CDR3 sequences, 35% to 55% being singletons. The junction had 5 bases not matched to a gene; V was cut back by 0 bases and J by 4 bases. CDR3 length: 17 residues. Germline assignment: CDR1 SGHRS and CDR2 YFSETQ. Collection of roughly 9.8 milliliters of peripheral blood was performed for each donor. Study-wide results and caveats: Versus aged donors, long-lived donors had higher diversity and more naive CD4+ cells. Diversity estimates drawn from one million T cells were deemed underestimates.

A remark on this clonotype: The antigen remains undetermined.

The chain joins TRBV5-1 to TRBJ2-1; TRBD2 matches at 12 bases. The sequenced sample was blood. The clonotype was recovered from an older woman in good health. DNA of the CDR3: TGCGCCAGCAGCTTGGGCTTACTAGCGGGAGGATACAATGAGCAGTTCTTC. Translated: CASSLGLLAGGYNEQFF.